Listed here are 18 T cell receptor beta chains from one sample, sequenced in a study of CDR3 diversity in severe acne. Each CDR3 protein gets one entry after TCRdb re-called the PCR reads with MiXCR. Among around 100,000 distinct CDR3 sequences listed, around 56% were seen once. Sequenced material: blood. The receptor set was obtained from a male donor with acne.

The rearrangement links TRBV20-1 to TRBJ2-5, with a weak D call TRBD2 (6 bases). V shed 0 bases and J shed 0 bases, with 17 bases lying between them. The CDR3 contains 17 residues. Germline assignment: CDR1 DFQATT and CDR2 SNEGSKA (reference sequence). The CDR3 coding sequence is TGCAGTGCTAGAGATGGAGAGTGGAGGGGCAACCAAGAGACCCAGTACTTC. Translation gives CSARDGEWRGNQETQYF.

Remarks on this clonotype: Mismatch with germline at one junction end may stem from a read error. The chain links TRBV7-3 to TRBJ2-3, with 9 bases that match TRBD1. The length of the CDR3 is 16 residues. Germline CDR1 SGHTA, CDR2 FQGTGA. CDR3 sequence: CANSWGGQGKADTQYF. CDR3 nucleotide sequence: TGTGCCAACAGCTGGGGGGGACAGGGTAAGGCAGATACGCAGTATTTT.

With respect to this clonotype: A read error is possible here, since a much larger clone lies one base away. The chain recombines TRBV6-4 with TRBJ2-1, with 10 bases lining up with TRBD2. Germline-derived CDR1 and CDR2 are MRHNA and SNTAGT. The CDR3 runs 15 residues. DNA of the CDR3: TGTGCCAGCAGTGGGGAGGGGACTAGCGTCAATGAGCAGCTCTTC. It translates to CASSGEGTSVNEQLF.

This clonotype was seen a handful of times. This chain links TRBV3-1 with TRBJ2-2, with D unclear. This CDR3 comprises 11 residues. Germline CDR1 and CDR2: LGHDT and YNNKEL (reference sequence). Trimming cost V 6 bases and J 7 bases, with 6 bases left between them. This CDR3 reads CASSLLGELFF. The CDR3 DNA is TGTGCCAGCAGTCTACTCGGGGAGCTGTTTTTT.

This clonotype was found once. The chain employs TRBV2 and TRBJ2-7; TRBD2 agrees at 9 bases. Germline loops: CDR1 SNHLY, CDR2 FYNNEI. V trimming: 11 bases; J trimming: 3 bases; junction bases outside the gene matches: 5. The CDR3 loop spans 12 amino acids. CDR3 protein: CAASGAYYEQYF. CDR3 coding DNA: TGTGCCGCTAGCGGGGCCTACTACGAGCAGTACTTC. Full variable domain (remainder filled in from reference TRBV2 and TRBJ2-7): EPEVTQTPSHQVTQMGQEVILRCVPISNHLYFYWYRQILGQKVEFLVSFYNNEISEKSEIFDDQFSVERPDGSNFTLKIRSTKLEDSAMYFCAASGAYYEQYFGPGTRLTVT.

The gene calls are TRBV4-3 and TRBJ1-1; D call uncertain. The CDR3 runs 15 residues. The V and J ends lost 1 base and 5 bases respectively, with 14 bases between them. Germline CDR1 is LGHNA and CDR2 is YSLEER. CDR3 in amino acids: CASSQVPWVGTEAFF. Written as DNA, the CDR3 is TGCGCCAGCAGCCAAGTTCCTTGGGTGGGGACTGAAGCTTTCTTT.

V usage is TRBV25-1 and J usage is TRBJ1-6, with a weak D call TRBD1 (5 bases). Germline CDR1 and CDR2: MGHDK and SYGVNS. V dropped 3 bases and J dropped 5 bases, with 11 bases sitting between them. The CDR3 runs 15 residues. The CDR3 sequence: CASSDRVIHNSPLHF. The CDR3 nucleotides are TGTGCCAGCAGTGACAGGGTCATCCATAATTCACCCCTCCACTTT.

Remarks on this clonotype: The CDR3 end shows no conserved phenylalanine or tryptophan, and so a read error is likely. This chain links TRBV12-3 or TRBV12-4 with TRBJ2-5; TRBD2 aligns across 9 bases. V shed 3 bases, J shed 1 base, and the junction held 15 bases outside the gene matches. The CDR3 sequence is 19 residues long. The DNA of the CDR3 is TGTGCCAGCAGTTTCGGCACGACTTGGGAGCGGGAGGCCCAAGAGACCCAGTACCTC. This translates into CASSFGTTWEREAQETQYL.

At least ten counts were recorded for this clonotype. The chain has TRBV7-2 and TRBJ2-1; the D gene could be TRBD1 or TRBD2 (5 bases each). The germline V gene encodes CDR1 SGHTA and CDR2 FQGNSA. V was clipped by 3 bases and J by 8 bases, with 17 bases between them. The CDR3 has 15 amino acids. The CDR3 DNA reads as TGTGCCAGCAGCTTGATGGGACGGCGATTAGATGAGCAGTTCTTC. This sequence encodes CASSLMGRRLDEQFF.

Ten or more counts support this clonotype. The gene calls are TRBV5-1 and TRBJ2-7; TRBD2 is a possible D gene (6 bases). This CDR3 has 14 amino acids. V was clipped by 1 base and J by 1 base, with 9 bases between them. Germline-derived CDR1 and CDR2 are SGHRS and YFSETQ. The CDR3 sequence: CASSLLAESYEQYF. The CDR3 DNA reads TGCGCCAGCAGCTTGTTAGCGGAATCCTACGAGCAGTACTTC.

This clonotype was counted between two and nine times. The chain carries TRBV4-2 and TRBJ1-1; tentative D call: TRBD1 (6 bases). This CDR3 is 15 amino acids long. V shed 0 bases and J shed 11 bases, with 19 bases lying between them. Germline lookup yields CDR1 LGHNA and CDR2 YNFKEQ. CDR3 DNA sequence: TGTGCCAGCAGCCAAGAACAGGGTATGAACAATGACGCTTTCTTT. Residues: CASSQEQGMNNDAFF.

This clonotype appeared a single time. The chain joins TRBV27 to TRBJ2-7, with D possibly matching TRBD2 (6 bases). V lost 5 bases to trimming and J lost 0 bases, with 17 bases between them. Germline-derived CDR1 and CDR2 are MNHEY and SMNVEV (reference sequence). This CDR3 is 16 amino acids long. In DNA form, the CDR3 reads TGTGCCAGCAGTCTATATGGGACTCACTCCTCCTACGAGCAGTACTTC. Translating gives CASSLYGTHSSYEQYF.

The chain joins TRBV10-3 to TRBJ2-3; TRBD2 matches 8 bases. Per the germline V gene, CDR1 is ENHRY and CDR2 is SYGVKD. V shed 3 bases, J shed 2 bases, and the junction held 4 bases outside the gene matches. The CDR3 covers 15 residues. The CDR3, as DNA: TGTGCCATCAGTGAACCAGCGGGAGTCACAGATACGCAGTATTTT. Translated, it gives CAISEPAGVTDTQYF.

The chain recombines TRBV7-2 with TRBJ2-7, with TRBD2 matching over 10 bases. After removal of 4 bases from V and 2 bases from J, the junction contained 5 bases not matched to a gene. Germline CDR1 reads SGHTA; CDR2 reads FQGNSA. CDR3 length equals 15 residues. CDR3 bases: TGTGCCAGCAGCTCTACTAGCGGGACTACCTACGAGCAGTACTTC. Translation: CASSSTSGTTYEQYF.

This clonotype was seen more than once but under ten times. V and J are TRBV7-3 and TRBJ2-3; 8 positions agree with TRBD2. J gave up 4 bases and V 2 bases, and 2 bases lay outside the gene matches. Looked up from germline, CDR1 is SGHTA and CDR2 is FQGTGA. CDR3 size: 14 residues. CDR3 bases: TGTGCCAGCAGCTTAGCGGGGGGCGCAGATACGCAGTATTTT. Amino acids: CASSLAGGADTQYF. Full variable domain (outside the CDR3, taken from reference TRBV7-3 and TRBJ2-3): GAGVSQTPSNKVTEKGKYVELRCDPISGHTALYWYRQSLGQGPEFLIYFQGTGAADDSGLPNDRFFAVRPEGSVSTLKIQRTERGDSAVYLCASSLAGGADTQYFGPGTRLTVL.

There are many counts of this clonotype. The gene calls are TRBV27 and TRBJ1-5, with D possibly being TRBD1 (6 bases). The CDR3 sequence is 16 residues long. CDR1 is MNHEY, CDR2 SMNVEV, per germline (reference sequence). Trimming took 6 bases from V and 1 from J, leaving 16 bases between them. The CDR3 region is CASRYRGAWSNQPQHF. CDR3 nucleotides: TGTGCCAGCAGGTACCGGGGGGCTTGGAGCAATCAGCCCCAGCATTTT.

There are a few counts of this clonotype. As DNA, the CDR3 is TGTGCCAGCAGCGACAGGGGCCACGAGCAGTACTTC. Its translation is CASSDRGHEQYF. The chain employs TRBV28 and TRBJ2-7; TRBD1 matches at 8 bases. CDR3 length equals 12 residues. Germline trimming cut 6 bases from V and 5 bases from J; bases unmatched to any gene: 3. Germline values: CDR1 MDHEN, CDR2 SYDVKM.

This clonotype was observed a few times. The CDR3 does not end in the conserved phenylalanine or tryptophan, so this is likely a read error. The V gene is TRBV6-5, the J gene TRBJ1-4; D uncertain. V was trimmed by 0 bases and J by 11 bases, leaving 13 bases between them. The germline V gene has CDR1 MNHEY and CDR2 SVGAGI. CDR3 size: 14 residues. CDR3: CASSYSLLREKLFL. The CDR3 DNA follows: TGTGCCAGCAGTTACTCTCTGTTGCGGGAGAAACTGTTTTTA.